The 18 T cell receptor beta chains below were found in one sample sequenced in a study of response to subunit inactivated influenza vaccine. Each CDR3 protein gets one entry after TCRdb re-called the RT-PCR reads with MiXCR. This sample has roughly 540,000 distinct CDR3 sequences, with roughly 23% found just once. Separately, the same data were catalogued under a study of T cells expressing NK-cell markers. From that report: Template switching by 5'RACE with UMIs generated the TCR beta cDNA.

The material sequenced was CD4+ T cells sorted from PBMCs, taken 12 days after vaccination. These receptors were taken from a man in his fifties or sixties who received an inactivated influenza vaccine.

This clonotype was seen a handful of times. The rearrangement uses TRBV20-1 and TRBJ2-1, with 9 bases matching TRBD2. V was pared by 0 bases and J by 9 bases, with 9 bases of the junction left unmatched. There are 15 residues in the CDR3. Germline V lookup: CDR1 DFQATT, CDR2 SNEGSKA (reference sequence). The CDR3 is CSARDLAGGPGEQFF. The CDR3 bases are TGCAGTGCTAGAGATCTGGCGGGAGGGCCGGGTGAGCAGTTCTTC.

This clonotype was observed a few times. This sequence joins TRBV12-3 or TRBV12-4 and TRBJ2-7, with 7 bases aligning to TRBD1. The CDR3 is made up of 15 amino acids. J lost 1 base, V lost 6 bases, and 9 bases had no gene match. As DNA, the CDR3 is TGTGCCAGCAGATTCGGGACAGCGTTTTCCTACGAGCAGTACTTC. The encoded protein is CASRFGTAFSYEQYF.

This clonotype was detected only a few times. Here the CDR3 reads CASSLVDPGTNSPLHF. The CDR3 coding sequence is TGCGCCAGCAGCTTGGTTGATCCGGGGACTAATTCACCCCTCCACTTT. The chain uses TRBV5-1 and TRBJ1-6, with D possibly TRBD1 on 5 matching bases. V was cut by 0 bases and J by 6 bases, with 13 bases left in between. Germline assignment: CDR1 SGHRS and CDR2 YFSETQ. There are 16 residues in the CDR3.

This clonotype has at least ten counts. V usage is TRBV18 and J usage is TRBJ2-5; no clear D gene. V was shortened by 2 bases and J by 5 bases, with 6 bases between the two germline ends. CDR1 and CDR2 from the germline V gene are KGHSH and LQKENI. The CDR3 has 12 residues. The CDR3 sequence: CASSPRTETQYF. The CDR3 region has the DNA TGTGCCAGCTCACCAAGGACGGAGACCCAGTACTTC.

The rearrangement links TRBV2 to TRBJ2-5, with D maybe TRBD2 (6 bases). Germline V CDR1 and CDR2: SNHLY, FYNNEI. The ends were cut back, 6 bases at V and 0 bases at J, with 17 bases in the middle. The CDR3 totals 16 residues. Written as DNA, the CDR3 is TGTGCCAGCAGAATGGGGGGTTTCCTCTACCAAGAGACCCAGTACTTC. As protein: CASRMGGFLYQETQYF.

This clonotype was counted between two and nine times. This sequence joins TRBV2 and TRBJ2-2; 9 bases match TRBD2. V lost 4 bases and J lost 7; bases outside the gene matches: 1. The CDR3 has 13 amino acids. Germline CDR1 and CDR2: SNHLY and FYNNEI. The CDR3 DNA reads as TGTGCCAGCAGTGTGACTAGCGGCGGGGAGCTGTTTTTT. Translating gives CASSVTSGGELFF.

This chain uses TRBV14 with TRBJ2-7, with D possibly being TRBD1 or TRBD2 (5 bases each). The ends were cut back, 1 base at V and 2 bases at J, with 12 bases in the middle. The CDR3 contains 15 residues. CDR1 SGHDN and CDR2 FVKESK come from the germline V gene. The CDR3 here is CASSQATGPTYEQYF. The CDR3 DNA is TGTGCCAGCAGCCAAGCAACGGGACCCACCTACGAGCAGTACTTC.

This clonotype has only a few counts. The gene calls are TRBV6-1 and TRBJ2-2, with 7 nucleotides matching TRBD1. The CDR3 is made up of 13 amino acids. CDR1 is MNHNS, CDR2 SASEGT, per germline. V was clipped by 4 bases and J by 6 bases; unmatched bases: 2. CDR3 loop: CASSAQGAGELFF. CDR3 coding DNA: TGTGCCAGCAGTGCCCAGGGGGCCGGGGAGCTGTTTTTT.

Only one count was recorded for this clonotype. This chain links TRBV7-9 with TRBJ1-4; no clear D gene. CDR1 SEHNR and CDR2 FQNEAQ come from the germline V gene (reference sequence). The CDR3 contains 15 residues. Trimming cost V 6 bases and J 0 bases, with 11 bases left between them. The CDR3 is CASSIEYATNEKLFF. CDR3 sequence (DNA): TGTGCCAGCAGTATTGAATACGCAACTAATGAAAAACTGTTTTTT.

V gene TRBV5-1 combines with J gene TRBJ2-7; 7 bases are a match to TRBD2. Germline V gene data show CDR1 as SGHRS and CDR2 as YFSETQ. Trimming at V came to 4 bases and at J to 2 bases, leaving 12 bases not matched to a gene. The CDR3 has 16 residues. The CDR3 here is CASSVGPGGGPYEQYF. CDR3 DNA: TGCGCCAGCAGCGTGGGGCCGGGAGGAGGGCCCTACGAGCAGTACTTC.

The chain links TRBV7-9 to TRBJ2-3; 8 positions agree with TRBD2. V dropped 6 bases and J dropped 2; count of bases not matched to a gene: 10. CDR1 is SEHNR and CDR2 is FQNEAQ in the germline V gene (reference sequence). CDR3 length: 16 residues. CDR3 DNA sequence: TGTGCCAGCAGTCTCAACGGGGGGGGGTACACAGATACGCAGTATTTT. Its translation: CASSLNGGGYTDTQYF.

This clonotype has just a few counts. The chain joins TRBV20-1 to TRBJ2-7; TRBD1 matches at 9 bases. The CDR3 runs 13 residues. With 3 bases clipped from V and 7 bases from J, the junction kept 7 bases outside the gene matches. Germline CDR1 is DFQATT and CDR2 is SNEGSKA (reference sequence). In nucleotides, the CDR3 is TGCAGTGCTAGTCGGGACAGGGTGGGAGAGCAGTACTTC. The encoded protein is CSASRDRVGEQYF.

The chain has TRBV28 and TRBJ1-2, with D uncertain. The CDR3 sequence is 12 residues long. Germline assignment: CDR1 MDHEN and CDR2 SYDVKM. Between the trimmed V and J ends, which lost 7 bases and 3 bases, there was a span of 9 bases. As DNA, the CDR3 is TGTGCCAGCACCATTCAGGACTATGGCTACACCTTC. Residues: CASTIQDYGYTF.

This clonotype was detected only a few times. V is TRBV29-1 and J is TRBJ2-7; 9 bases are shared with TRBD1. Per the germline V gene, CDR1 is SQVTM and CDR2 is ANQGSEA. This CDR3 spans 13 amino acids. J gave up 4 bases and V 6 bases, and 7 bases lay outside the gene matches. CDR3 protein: CSVTKTGGYEQYF. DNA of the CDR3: TGCAGCGTAACCAAGACAGGGGGGTACGAGCAGTACTTC.

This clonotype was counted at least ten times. CDR3 nucleotide sequence: TGTGCCAGCAGCCCCGGACCTAACAATGAGCAGTTCTTC. It encodes CASSPGPNNEQFF. The V call is TRBV7-3, the J call TRBJ2-1; D unclear. Trimming pared 5 bases from V and 5 bases from J, leaving 10 bases between. Per the germline V gene, CDR1 is SGHTA and CDR2 is FQGTGA. This CDR3 contains 13 residues. Looking up the rest from reference TRBV7-3 and TRBJ2-1 gives the full variable domain: GAGVSQTPSNKVTEKGKYVELRCDPISGHTALYWYRQSLGQGPEFLIYFQGTGAADDSGLPNDRFFAVRPEGSVSTLKIQRTERGDSAVYLCASSPGPNNEQFFGPGTRLTVL.

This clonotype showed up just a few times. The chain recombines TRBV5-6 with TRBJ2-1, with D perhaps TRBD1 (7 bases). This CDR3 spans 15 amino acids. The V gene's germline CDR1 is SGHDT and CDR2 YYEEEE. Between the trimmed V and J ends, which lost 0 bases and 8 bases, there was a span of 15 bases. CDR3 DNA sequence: TGTGCCAGCAGCTTGGTCGGGGCCAGGGGGGATGAGCAGTTCTTC. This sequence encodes CASSLVGARGDEQFF.

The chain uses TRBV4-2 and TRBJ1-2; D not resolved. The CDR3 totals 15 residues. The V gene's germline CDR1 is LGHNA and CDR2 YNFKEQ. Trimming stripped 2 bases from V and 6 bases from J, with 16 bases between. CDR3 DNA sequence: TGTGCCAGCAGCCAATCCCCCCCCCGGGGTAATGGCTACACCTTC. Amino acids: CASSQSPPRGNGYTF.

The CDR3 sequence is CATSVGGRNEQFF. CDR3 DNA: TGTGCCACCAGTGTAGGCGGGAGAAATGAGCAGTTCTTC. The chain is built from TRBV24-1 and TRBJ2-1; 7 positions agree with TRBD2. With V trimmed by 5 bases and J by 7 bases, 4 bases remained unmatched. CDR1 is KGHDR, CDR2 SFDVKD, per germline. This CDR3 has 13 residues.